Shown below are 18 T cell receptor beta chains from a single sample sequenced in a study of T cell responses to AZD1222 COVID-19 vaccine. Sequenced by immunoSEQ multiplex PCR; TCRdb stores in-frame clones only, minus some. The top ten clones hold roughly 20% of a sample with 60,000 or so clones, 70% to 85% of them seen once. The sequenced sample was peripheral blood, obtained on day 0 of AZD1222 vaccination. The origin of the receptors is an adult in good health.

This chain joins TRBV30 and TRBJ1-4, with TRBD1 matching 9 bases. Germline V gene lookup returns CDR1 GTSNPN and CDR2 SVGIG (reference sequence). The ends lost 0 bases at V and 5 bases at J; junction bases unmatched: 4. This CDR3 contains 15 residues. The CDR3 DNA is TGTGCCTGGAGTGTACGAGGGACAGGGAATGAAAAACTGTTTTTT. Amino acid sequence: CAWSVRGTGNEKLFF.

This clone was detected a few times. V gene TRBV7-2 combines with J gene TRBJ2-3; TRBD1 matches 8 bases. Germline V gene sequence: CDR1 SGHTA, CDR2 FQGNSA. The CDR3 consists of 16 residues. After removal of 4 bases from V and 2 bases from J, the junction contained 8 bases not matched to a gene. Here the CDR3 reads CASSWFPGQVTDTQYF. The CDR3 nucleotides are TGTGCCAGCAGCTGGTTCCCGGGACAGGTCACAGATACGCAGTATTTT. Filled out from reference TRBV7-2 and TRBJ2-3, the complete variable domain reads GAGVSQSPSNKVTEKGKDVELRCDPISGHTALYWYRQSLGQGLEFLIYFQGNSAPDKSGLPSDRFSAERTGGSVSTLTIQRTQQEDSAVYLCASSWFPGQVTDTQYFGPGTRLTVL.

CDR3 coding DNA: TGTGCCAGCAGGTTACAGGGGAGAGAGACTGAAGCTTTCTTT. Translated, it gives CASRLQGRETEAFF. J is TRBJ1-1 and V is TRBV11-1; 7 bases fit TRBD1. The CDR3 is made up of 14 amino acids. J lost 5 bases, V lost 6 bases, and 9 bases had no gene match. Germline V gene data show CDR1 as SGHAT and CDR2 as FQDESV (reference sequence).

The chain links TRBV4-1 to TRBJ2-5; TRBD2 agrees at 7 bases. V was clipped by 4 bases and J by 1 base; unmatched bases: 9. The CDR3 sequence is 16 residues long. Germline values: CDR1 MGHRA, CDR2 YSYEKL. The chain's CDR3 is CASSLDPGLPQETQYF. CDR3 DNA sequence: TGCGCCAGCAGCCTCGATCCGGGACTACCCCAAGAGACCCAGTACTTC.

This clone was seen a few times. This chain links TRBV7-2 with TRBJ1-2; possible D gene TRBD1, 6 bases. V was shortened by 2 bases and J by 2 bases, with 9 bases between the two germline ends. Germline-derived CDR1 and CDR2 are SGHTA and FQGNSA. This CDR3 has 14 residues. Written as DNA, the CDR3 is TGTGCCAGCAGCTTAAGGACAGAAAACTATGGCTACACCTTC. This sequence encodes CASSLRTENYGYTF. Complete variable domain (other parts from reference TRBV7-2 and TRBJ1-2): GAGVSQSPSNKVTEKGKDVELRCDPISGHTALYWYRQSLGQGLEFLIYFQGNSAPDKSGLPSDRFSAERTGGSVSTLTIQRTQQEDSAVYLCASSLRTENYGYTFGSGTRLTVV.

DNA for the CDR3: TGCGCCAGCAGCTGGGCAGGGCTTGGGACTGAAGCTTTCTTT. It yields the protein CASSWAGLGTEAFF. The J gene is TRBJ1-1, the V gene TRBV5-1; weak D call: TRBD1 (5 bases). This CDR3 contains 14 residues. V dropped 3 bases and J dropped 5 bases, with 14 bases sitting between them. Germline V gives CDR1 SGHRS, CDR2 YFSETQ.

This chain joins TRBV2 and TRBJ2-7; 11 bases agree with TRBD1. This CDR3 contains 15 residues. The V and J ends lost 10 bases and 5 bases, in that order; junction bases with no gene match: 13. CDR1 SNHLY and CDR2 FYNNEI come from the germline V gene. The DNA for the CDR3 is TGTGCCATTCCTAATACGGGACAGGGGGGACACGAGCAGTACTTC. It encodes CAIPNTGQGGHEQYF.

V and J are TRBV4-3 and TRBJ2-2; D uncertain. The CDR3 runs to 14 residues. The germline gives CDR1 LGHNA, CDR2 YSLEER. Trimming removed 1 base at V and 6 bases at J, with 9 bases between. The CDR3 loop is CASSQGAGAGELFF. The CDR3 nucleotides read TGCGCCAGCAGCCAAGGGGCTGGGGCCGGGGAGCTGTTTTTT.

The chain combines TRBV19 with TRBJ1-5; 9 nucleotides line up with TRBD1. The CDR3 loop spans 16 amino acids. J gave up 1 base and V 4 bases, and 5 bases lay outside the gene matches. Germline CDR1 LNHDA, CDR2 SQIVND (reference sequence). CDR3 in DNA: TGTGCCAGTAGTAAGAGGACAGGGGTGAGCAATCAGCCCCAGCATTTT. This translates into CASSKRTGVSNQPQHF.

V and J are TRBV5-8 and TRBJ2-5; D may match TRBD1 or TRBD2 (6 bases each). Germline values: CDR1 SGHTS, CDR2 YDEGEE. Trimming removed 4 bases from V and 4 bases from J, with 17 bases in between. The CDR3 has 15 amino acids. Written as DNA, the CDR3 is TGTGCCAGCAGCCCCCTTAAGGGGGGCGGAGAGACCCAGTACTTC. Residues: CASSPLKGGGETQYF.

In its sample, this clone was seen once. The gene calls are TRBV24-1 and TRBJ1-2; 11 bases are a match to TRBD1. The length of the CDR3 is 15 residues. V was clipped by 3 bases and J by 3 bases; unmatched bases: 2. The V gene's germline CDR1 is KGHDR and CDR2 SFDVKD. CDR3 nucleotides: TGTGCCACCAGTGATCCGGGACAGGGGGACTATGGCTACACCTTC. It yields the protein CATSDPGQGDYGYTF.

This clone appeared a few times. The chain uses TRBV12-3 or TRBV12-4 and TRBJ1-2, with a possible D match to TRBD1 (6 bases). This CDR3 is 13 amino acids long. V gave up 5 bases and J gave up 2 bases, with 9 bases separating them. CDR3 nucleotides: TGTGCCAGCAGTCCACAGGGAAACTATGGCTACACCTTC. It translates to CASSPQGNYGYTF.

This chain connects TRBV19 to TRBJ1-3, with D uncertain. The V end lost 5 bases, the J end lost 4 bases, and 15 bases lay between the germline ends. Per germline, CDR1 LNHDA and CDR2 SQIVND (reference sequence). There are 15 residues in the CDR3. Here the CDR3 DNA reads TGTGCCAGTAGTCCTCGAGGTCGGAGGGGAAACACCATATATTTT. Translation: CASSPRGRRGNTIYF.

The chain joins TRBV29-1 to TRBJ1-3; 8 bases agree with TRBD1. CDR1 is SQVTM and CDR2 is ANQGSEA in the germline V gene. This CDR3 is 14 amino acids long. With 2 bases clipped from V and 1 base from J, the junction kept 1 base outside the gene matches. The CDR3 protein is CSVENRGSGNTIYF. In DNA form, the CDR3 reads TGCAGCGTTGAAAACAGGGGGTCTGGAAACACCATATATTTT.

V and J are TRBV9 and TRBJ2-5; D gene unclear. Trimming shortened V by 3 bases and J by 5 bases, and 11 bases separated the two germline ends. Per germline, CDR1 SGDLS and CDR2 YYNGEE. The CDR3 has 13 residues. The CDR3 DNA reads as TGTGCCAGCAGCGAGGGCAGGTGGGAGACCCAGTACTTC. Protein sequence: CASSEGRWETQYF.

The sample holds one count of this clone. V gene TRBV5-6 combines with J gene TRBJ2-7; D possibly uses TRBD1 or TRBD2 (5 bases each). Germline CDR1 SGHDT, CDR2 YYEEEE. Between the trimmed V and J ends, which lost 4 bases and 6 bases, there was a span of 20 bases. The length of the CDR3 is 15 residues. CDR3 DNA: TGTGCCAGCAGCCCCTGGGGGTTACCTCCCCCCGAGCAGTACGTC. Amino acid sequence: CASSPWGLPPPEQYV.

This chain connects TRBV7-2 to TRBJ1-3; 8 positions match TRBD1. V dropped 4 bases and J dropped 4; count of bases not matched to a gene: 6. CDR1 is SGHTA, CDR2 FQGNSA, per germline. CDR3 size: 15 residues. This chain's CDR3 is CASSSSTGVGNTIYF. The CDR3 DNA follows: TGTGCCAGCAGCTCCTCGACAGGGGTAGGAAACACCATATATTTT.

The CDR3 region has the DNA TGTGCCATCATTAGGGGGGATGAGCAGTACTTC. Its translation is CAIIRGDEQYF. The chain recombines TRBV10-3 with TRBJ2-7; TRBD1 or TRBD2 may be the D gene (6 bases each). This CDR3 is 11 amino acids long. Germline V gives CDR1 ENHRY, CDR2 SYGVKD. Trimming cost V 7 bases and J 7 bases, with 11 bases left between them.